The subject of this entry is one T cell receptor beta chain. V gave up 2 bases and J gave up 2 bases, with 21 bases separating them. Per germline, CDR1 KGHSH and CDR2 LQKENI. CDR3 length: 18 residues. This specimen belongs to a study of blood T cell repertoires in COVID-19. Only in-frame clones appear in the TCRdb table, and some are missing; sequencing was by immunoSEQ multiplex PCR. The repertoire has around 300,000 clones, 75% to 90% of them found once; the top ten carry 2% to 2.5%. Those who participated ranged in age from roughly 18 to 89 years and resided in 20 to 30 US areas. This receptor was taken from a woman between 18 and 29 years old who had recovered from COVID-19. Sequences were obtained from PBMCs or T cells enriched from blood (not recorded which). The chain is built from TRBV18 and TRBJ1-2; D ambiguous. The CDR3 protein is CASSPMSLTPGRNYGYTF. The DNA for the CDR3 is TGTGCCAGCTCACCAATGAGTTTGACCCCAGGTCGAAACTATGGCTACACCTTC. Combining the CDR3 with reference TRBV18 and TRBJ1-2 gives the whole variable domain NAGVMQNPRHLVRRRGQEARLRCSPMKGHSHVYWYRQLPEEGLKFMVYLQKENIIDESGMPKERFSAEFPKEGPSILRIQQVVRGDSAAYFCASSPMSLTPGRNYGYTFGSGTRLTVV.